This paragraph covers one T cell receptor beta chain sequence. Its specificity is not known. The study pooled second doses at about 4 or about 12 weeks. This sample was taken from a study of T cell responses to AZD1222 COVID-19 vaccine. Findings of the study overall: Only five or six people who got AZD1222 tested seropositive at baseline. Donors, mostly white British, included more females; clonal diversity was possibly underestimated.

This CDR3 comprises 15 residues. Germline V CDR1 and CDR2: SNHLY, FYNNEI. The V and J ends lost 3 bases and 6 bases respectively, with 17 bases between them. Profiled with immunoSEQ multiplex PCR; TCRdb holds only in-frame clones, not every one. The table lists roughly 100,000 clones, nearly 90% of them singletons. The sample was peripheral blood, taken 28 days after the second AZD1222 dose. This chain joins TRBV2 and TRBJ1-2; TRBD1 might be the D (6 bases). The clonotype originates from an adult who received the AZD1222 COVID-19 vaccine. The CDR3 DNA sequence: TGTGCCAGCAGTGACGGGTGGACCTCAGGGGATGGCTACACCTTC. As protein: CASSDGWTSGDGYTF.